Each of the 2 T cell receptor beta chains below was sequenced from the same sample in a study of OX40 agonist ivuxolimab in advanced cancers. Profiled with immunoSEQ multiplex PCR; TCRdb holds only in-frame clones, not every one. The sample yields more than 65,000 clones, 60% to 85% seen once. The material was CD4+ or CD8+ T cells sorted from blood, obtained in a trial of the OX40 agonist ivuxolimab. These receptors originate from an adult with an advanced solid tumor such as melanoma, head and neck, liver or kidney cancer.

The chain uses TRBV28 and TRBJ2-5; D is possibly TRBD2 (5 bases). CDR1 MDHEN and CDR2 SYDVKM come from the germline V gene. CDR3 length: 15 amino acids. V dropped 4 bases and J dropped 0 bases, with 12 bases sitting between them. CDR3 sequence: CASSSPRRDQETQYF. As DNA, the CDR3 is TGTGCCAGCAGTTCCCCCCGGCGGGACCAAGAGACCCAGTACTTC.

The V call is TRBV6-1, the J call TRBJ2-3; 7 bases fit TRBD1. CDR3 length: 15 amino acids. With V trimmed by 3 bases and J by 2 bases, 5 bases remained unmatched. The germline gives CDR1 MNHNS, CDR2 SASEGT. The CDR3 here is CASSDTTGVTDTQYF. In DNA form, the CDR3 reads TGTGCCAGCAGTGACACCACAGGGGTCACAGATACGCAGTATTTT.